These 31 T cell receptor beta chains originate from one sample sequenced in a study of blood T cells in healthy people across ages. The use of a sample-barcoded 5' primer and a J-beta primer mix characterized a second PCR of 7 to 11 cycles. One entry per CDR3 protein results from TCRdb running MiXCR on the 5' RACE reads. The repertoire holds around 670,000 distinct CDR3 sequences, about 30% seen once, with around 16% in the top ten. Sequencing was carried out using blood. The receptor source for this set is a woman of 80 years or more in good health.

CDR3 DNA sequence: TGTGCCAGCAGCTTACGGACAGGGGGCGATCAGCCCCAGCATTTT. It encodes CASSLRTGGDQPQHF. V and J are TRBV7-2 and TRBJ1-5, with 11 nucleotides matching TRBD1. With V trimmed by 2 bases and J by 5 bases, 2 bases remained unmatched. Germline CDR1 SGHTA, CDR2 FQGNSA. The CDR3 extends over 15 amino acids.

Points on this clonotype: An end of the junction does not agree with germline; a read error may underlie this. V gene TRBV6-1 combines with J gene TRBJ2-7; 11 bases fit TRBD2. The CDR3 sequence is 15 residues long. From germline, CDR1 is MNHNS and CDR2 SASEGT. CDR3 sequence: CACSDLAGGSYEQYF. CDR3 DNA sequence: TGTGCCTGCAGTGATCTAGCGGGGGGAAGCTACGAGCAGTACTTC.

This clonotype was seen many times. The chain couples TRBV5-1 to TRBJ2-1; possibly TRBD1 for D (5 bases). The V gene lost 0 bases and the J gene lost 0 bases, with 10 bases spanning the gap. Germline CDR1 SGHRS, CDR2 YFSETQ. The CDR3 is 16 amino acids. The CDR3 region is CASSLGQQSSYNEQFF. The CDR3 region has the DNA TGCGCCAGCAGCTTGGGACAGCAGAGCTCCTACAATGAGCAGTTCTTC. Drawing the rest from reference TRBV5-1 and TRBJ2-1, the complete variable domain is KAGVTQTPRYLIKTRGQQVTLSCSPISGHRSVSWYQQTPGQGLQFLFEYFSETQRNKGNFPGRFSGRQFSNSRSEMNVSTLELGDSALYLCASSLGQQSSYNEQFFGPGTRLTVL.

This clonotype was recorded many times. CDR3 loop: CASSQEGYTDTQYF. In nucleotides, the CDR3 is TGCGCCAGCAGCCAAGAAGGCTACACAGATACGCAGTATTTT. The rearrangement uses TRBV4-3 and TRBJ2-3; the D is unclear. Looked up from germline, CDR1 is LGHNA and CDR2 is YSLEER. The V and J ends lost 0 bases and 2 bases respectively, with 6 bases between them. This CDR3 is 14 amino acids long.

This CDR3 reads CVSLLGENTEAFF. Here the CDR3 DNA reads TGTGTCTCCCTCCTGGGGGAGAACACTGAAGCTTTCTTT. The chain carries TRBV12-3 or TRBV12-4 and TRBJ1-1, with a tentative D call TRBD1 (5 bases). The CDR3 is made up of 13 amino acids.

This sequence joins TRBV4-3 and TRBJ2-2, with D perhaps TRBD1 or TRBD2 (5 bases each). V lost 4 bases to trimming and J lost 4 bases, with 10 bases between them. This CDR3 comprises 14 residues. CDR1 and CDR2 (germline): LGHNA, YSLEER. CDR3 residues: CASSPGQVTGELFF. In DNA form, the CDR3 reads TGCGCCAGCAGCCCGGGGCAGGTCACCGGGGAGCTGTTTTTT.

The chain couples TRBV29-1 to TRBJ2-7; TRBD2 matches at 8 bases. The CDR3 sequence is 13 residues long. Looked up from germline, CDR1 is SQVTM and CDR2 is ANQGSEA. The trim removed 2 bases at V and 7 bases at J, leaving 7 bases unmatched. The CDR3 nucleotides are TGCAGCGTTGAACGGGGGGGATACAATGAGCAGTACGTC. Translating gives CSVERGGYNEQYV.

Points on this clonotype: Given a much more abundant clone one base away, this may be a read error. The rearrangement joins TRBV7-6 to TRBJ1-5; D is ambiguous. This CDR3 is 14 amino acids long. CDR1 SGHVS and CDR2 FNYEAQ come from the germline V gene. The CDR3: CASSPGRSNRPQHF. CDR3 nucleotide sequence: TGTGCCAGCAGCCCCGGCAGGAGCAATCGGCCCCAGCATTTT.

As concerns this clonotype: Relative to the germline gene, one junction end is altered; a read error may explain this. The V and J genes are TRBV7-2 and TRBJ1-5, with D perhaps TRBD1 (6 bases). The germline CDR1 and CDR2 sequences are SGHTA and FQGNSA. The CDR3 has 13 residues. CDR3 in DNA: TGTGCCAGCAACTTAGGGTACAGGGAGCCCCAGCATTTT. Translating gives CASNLGYREPQHF. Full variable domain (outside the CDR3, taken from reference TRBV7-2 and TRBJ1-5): GAGVSQSPSNKVTEKGKDVELRCDPISGHTALYWYRQSLGQGLEFLIYFQGNSAPDKSGLPSDRFSAERTGGSVSTLTIQRTQQEDSAVYLCASNLGYREPQHFGDGTRLSIL.

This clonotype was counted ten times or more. The CDR3 is CSAAGELARNEQFF. The CDR3 DNA reads TGCAGTGCCGCCGGTGAGCTAGCAAGAAATGAGCAGTTCTTC. This chain uses TRBV20-1 with TRBJ2-1; D may be TRBD2 (5 bases). The CDR3 contains 14 residues. The ends were cut back, 6 bases at V and 7 bases at J, with 19 bases in the middle. Germline CDR1 reads DFQATT; CDR2 reads SNEGSKA (reference sequence).

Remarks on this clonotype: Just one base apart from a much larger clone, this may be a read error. The CDR3 DNA reads as TGCGCCAGCAGCCAAGATCAGTACAATAAGCAGTTCTTC. Amino acid sequence: CASSQDQYNKQFF. This chain joins TRBV4-1 and TRBJ2-1; no definite D call. Germline CDR1 MGHRA, CDR2 YSYEKL. The CDR3 has 13 residues.

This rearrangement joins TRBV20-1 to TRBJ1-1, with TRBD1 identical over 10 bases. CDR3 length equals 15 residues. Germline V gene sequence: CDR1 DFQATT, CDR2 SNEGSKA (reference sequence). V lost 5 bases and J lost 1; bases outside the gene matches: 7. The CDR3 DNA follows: TGCAGTGCTGTGCCGGGACAGGGGTGGAACACTGAAGCTTTCTTT. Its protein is CSAVPGQGWNTEAFF.

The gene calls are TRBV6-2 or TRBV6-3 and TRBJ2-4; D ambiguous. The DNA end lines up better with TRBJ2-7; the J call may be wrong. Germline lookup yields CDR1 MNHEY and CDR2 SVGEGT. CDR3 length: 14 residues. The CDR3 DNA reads TGTGCCAGCAGCTCGACAAGGAATGGCTACGAGCAGTACTTC. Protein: CASSSTRNGYEQYF.

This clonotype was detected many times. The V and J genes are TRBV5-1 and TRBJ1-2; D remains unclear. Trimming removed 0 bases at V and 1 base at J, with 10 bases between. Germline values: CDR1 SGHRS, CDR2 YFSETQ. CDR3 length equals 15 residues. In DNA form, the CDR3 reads TGCGCCAGCAGCTTGGATGGCGACCGTAACTATGGCTACACCTTC. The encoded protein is CASSLDGDRNYGYTF.

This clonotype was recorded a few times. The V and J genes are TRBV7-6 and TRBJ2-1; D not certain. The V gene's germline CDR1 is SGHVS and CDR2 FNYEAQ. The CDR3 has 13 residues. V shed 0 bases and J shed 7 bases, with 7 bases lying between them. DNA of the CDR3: TGTGCCAGCAGCTTAGCGGCAGCGAATGAGCAGTTCTTC. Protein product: CASSLAAANEQFF.

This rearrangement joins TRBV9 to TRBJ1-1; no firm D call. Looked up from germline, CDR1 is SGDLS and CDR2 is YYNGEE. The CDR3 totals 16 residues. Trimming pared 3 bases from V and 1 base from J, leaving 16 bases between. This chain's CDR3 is CASSGGRVRRNTEAFF. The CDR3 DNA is TGTGCCAGCAGCGGGGGAAGGGTTCGGAGGAACACTGAAGCTTTCTTT. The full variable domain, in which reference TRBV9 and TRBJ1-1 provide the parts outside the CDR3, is DSGVTQTPKHLITATGQRVTLRCSPRSGDLSVYWYQQSLDQGLQFLIQYYNGEERAKGNILERFSAQQFPDLHSELNLSSLELGDSALYFCASSGGRVRRNTEAFFGQGTRLTVV.

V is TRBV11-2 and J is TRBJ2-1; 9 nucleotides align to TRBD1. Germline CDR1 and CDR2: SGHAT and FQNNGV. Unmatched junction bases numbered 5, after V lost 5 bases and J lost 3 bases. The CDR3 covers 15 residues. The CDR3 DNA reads TGTGCCAGCAGCGGGACGGACAGGGGCTACAATGAGCAGTTCTTC. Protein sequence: CASSGTDRGYNEQFF.

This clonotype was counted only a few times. The CDR3 DNA sequence: TGTGCCACCAGCATCGGGACGGCGAACACCGGGGAGCTGTTTTTT. Encoded protein: CATSIGTANTGELFF. This sequence joins TRBV24-1 and TRBJ2-2; D may be TRBD1 or TRBD2 (5 bases each). Germline V gives CDR1 KGHDR, CDR2 SFDVKD. The CDR3 is 15 residues long. Trimming removed 7 bases from V and 0 bases from J, with 11 bases in between.

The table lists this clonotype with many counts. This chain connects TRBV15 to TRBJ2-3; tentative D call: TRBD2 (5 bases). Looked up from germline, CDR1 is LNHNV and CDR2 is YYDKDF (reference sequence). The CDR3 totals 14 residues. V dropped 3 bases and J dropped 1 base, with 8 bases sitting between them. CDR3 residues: CATSSPGGTDTQYF. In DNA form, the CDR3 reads TGTGCCACCAGCAGTCCCGGGGGCACAGATACGCAGTATTTT.

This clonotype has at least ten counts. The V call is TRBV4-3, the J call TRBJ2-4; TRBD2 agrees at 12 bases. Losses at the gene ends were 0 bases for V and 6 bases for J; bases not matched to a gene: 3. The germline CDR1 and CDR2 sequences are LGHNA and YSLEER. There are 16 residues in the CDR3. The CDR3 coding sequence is TGCGCCAGCAGCCAAGAAACTAGCGGGGGGCCAAACATTCAGTACTTC. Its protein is CASSQETSGGPNIQYF.

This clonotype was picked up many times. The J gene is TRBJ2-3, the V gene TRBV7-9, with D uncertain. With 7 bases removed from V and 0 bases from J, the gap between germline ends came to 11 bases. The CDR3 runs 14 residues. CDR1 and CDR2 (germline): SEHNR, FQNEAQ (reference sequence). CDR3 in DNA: TGTGCCAGCATGCCGGCGACTAGCACAGATACGCAGTATTTT. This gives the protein CASMPATSTDTQYF.

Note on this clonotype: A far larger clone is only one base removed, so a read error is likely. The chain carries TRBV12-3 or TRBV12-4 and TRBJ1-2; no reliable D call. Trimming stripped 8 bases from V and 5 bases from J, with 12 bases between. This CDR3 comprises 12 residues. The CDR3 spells CASGPSGYGYTF. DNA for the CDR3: TGTGCCAGCGGTCCGAGTGGATATGGCTACACCTTC.

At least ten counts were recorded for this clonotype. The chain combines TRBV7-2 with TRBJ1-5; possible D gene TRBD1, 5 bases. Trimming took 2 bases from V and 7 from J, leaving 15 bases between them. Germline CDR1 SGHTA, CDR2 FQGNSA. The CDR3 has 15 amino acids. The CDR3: CASSLLGGVRQPQHF. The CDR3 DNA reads TGTGCCAGCAGCTTACTTGGGGGGGTCAGGCAGCCCCAGCATTTT.

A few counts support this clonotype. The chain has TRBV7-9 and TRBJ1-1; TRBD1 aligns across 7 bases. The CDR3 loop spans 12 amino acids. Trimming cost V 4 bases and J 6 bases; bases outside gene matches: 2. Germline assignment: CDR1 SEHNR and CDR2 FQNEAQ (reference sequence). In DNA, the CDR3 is TGTGCCAGCAGCTGGGGGACAGCTGAAGCTTTCTTT. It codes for CASSWGTAEAFF. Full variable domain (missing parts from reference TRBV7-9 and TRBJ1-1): DTGVSQNPRHKITKRGQNVTFRCDPISEHNRLYWYRQTLGQGPEFLTYFQNEAQLEKSRLLSDRFSAERPKGSFSTLEIQRTEQGDSAMYLCASSWGTAEAFFGQGTRLTVV.

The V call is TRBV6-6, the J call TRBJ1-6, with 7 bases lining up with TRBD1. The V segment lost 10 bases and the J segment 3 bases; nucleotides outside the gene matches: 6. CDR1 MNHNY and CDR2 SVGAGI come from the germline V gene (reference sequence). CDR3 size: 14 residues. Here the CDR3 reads CATTGALYNSPLHF. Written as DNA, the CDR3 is TGTGCCACCACAGGGGCCCTCTATAATTCACCCCTCCACTTT.

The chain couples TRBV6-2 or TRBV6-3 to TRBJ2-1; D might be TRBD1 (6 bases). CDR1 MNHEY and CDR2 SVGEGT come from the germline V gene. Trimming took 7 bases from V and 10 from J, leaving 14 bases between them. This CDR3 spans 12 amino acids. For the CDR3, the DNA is TGTGCCAGCACCCCAGGGGTAGGGGAGCAGTTCTTC. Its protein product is CASTPGVGEQFF.

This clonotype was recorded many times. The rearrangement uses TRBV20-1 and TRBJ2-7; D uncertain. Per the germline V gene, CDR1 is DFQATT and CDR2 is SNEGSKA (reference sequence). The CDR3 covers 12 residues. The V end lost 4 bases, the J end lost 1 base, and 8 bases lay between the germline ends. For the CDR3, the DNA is TGCAGTGCTACCCAGGTTTCCTACGAGCAGTACTTC. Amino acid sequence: CSATQVSYEQYF.

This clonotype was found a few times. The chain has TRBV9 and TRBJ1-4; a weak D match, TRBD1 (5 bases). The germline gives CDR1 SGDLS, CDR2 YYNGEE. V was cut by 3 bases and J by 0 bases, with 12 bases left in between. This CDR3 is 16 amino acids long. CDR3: CASSGGTGSTNEKLFF. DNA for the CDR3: TGTGCCAGCAGCGGCGGGACGGGCTCAACTAATGAAAAACTGTTTTTT.

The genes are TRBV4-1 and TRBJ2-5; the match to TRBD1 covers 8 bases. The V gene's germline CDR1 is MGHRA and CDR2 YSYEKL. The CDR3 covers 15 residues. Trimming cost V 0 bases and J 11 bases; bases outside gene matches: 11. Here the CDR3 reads CASSQDPDRVNEQYF. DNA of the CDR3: TGCGCCAGCAGCCAAGACCCGGACAGGGTGAATGAGCAGTACTTC.

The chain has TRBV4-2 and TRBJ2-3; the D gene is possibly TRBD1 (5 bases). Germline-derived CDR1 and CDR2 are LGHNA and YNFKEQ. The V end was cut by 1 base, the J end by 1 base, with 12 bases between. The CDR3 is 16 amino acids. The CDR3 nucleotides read TGTGCCAGCAGCCAAGCGGCAGGGTTGGGCACAGATACGCAGTATTTT. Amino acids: CASSQAAGLGTDTQYF.

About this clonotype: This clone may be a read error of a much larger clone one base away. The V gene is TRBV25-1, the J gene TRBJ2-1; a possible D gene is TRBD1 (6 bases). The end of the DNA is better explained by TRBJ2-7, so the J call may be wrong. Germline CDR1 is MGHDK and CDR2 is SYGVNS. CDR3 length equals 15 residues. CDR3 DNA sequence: TGTGCCAGCAGTGGGACAGAGCGCTCCTACAATGAGCAGTACTTC. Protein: CASSGTERSYNEQYF.